The 26 T cell receptor beta chains presented below share a single source sample, sequenced in a study of blood T cell repertoires in COVID-19 (dated by TCRdb to about 2020). Library generation was performed with the immunoSEQ multiplex PCR assay. TCRdb stores this immuneACCESS table with in-frame sequences only. Part of the clones is absent; in the studies checked, under half of the shortfall reflects unresolved V genes, and no reason is known for the rest. Counted in this sample were almost 500,000 clones; approximately 86% of them appeared once. The ten largest clones capture 6.5% to 9.5% of the sample. The sequenced material came from PBMCs or T cells enriched from blood (not recorded which). These receptor sequences come from a woman aged 55-70 years who had recovered from COVID-19.

The genes are TRBV2 and TRBJ1-1; the D gene is possibly TRBD1 (5 bases). There are 14 residues in the CDR3. V was cut by 8 bases and J by 0 bases, with 13 bases left in between. Germline-derived CDR1 and CDR2 are SNHLY and FYNNEI. The CDR3 DNA reads as TGTGCCAGCCAGGGTTTAGGGATGAACACTGAAGCTTTCTTT. Its protein product is CASQGLGMNTEAFF.

The V and J genes are TRBV6-5 and TRBJ1-1; weak D call: TRBD1 (6 bases). From germline, CDR1 is MNHEY and CDR2 SVGAGI. The CDR3 length is 13 residues. V lost 7 bases to trimming and J lost 4 bases, with 13 bases between them. The CDR3 nucleotides are TGTGCCAGCACGAAAGGGGGAAGCACTGAAGCTTTCTTT. Translated: CASTKGGSTEAFF.

The chain links TRBV7-2 to TRBJ1-2; 11 bases fit TRBD1. V shed 7 bases, J shed 7 bases, and the junction held 8 bases outside the gene matches. CDR1 is SGHTA and CDR2 is FQGNSA in the germline V gene. There are 14 residues in the CDR3. This chain's CDR3 is CASTGQGGRSGYTF. In nucleotides, the CDR3 is TGTGCCAGCACGGGACAGGGGGGCAGAAGTGGCTACACCTTC.

This chain uses TRBV2 with TRBJ1-2; TRBD1 aligns across 7 bases. The J segment lost 8 bases and the V segment lost 6 bases, leaving 9 bases of the junction unmatched. The CDR3 contains 13 residues. The germline gives CDR1 SNHLY, CDR2 FYNNEI. DNA of the CDR3: TGTGCCAGCAGGCTACAGGGGCTGGGCGGCTACACCTTC. Translation: CASRLQGLGGYTF.

The chain joins TRBV11-3 to TRBJ1-1, with D perhaps TRBD1 (6 bases). The CDR3 length is 15 residues. V lost 6 bases and J 0 bases, leaving 14 bases between the germline ends. Germline CDR1 and CDR2: SGHNT and YENEEA. The CDR3 sequence: CASSFIQGLNTEAFF. CDR3 nucleotide sequence: TGTGCCAGCAGTTTCATACAGGGTTTGAACACTGAAGCTTTCTTT.

The chain couples TRBV2 to TRBJ2-1; a possible D gene is TRBD1 (6 bases). The CDR3 runs 14 residues. The V end lost 9 bases, the J end lost 5 bases, and 17 bases lay between the germline ends. Germline CDR1 and CDR2: SNHLY and FYNNEI. The CDR3 nucleotides are TGTGCCAGGGGGGACAAGGGGGATAACAATGAGCAGTTCTTC. Its protein is CARGDKGDNNEQFF.

This clone has a handful of counts. This rearrangement joins TRBV3-1 (or the pseudogene TRBV3-2) to TRBJ1-6; D remains unclear. The CDR3 is made up of 13 amino acids. Germline CDR1 is LGHDT and CDR2 is YNNKEL (reference sequence). V was clipped by 4 bases and J by 9 bases, with 10 bases between them. The CDR3 DNA reads as TGTGCCAGCAGCCGTAGTTTTGCTTCACCCCTCCACTTT. Its translation is CASSRSFASPLHF.

The V gene is TRBV5-4, the J gene TRBJ2-1; 8 bases fit TRBD2. CDR3 length: 12 residues. Germline V CDR1 and CDR2: SGHNT, YYREEE (reference sequence). Here the CDR3 reads CAYGGVNNEQFF. CDR3 bases: TGTGCTTACGGGGGGGTTAACAATGAGCAGTTCTTC. Full variable domain (missing parts from reference TRBV5-4 and TRBJ2-1): ETGVTQSPTHLIKTRGQQVTLRCSSQSGHNTVSWYQQALGQGPQFIFQYYREEENGRGNFPPRFSGLQFPNYSSELNVNALELDDSALYLCAYGGVNNEQFFGPGTRLTVL.

On this clone: Other DNA sequences in this sample translate to the same CDR3. This chain uses TRBV4-1 with TRBJ2-2; D is unresolved. This CDR3 spans 14 amino acids. CDR1 is MGHRA and CDR2 is YSYEKL in the germline V gene. Trimming took off 0 bases at V and 5 bases at J, with 7 bases between the two ends. The CDR3 is CASSQDTGTGELFF. The CDR3 nucleotides read TGCGCCAGCAGCCAAGATACGGGTACCGGGGAGCTGTTTTTT.

The V and J genes are TRBV12-5 and TRBJ2-6; D is perhaps TRBD2 (5 bases). Per germline, CDR1 LGHNT and CDR2 FRNRAP. The V end was cut by 0 bases, the J end by 0 bases, with 30 bases between. The CDR3 is 24 amino acids. CDR3 loop: CASGLVIRGVLFLEPISGANVLTF. The CDR3 nucleotides are TGTGCTAGTGGTTTGGTAATTCGGGGAGTCCTCTTTCTTGAACCCATCTCTGGGGCCAACGTCCTGACTTTC.

The chain is built from TRBV5-5 and TRBJ2-2, with 8 bases matching TRBD2. The CDR3 runs to 16 residues. Germline assignment: CDR1 SGHKS and CDR2 YYEKEE (reference sequence). The J segment lost 0 bases and the V segment lost 4 bases, leaving 5 bases of the junction unmatched. The CDR3 bases are TGTGCCAGCAGCCGCGGTAGCGGGGCGAACACCGGGGAGCTGTTTTTT. As protein: CASSRGSGANTGELFF.

The chain carries TRBV28 and TRBJ1-5; 7 bases align to TRBD1. Looked up from germline, CDR1 is MDHEN and CDR2 is SYDVKM. The CDR3 has 15 residues. The J segment lost 0 bases and the V segment lost 3 bases, leaving 2 bases of the junction unmatched. CDR3 bases: TGTGCCAGCAGTTTGGGGACAGTTAGCAATCAGCCCCAGCATTTT. Protein sequence: CASSLGTVSNQPQHF.

Only one count was recorded for this clone. This chain uses TRBV10-2 with TRBJ2-3, with TRBD2 matching 13 bases. Germline CDR1 and CDR2: WSHSY and SAAADI. Trimming at V came to 8 bases and at J to 3 bases, leaving 14 bases not matched to a gene. This CDR3 has 18 amino acids. The DNA for the CDR3 is TGCGCCAGCCGTCCCTTAAGACTAGCGGGGGGAGGAACAGATACGCAGTATTTT. Its translation: CASRPLRLAGGGTDTQYF.

The chain employs TRBV6-5 and TRBJ1-1; possibly TRBD1 for D (5 bases). Trimming cost V 9 bases and J 5 bases, with 16 bases left between them. Germline values: CDR1 MNHEY, CDR2 SVGAGI. This CDR3 contains 13 residues. CDR3 bases: TGTGCCAGTGGGACTCCAGGAGGGACTGAAGCTTTCTTT. This sequence encodes CASGTPGGTEAFF.

This clone was seen only a few times. The same CDR3 can be traced to other DNA sequences in this sample. V is TRBV5-1 and J is TRBJ2-5; the match to TRBD2 covers 10 bases. Germline values: CDR1 SGHRS, CDR2 YFSETQ. This CDR3 has 16 residues. J lost 1 base, V lost 0 bases, and 3 bases had no gene match. CDR3 loop: CASSLAPSGGQETQYF. CDR3 nucleotides: TGCGCCAGCAGCTTGGCCCCTAGCGGGGGCCAAGAGACCCAGTACTTC.

The rearrangement uses TRBV9 and TRBJ1-6; D is possibly TRBD1 (5 bases). The length of the CDR3 is 15 residues. The V and J ends lost 3 bases and 12 bases respectively, with 19 bases between them. CDR1 and CDR2 (germline): SGDLS, YYNGEE. CDR3 coding DNA: TGTGCCAGCAGCGAAGGCCTGGCAGGGATCCAACCCCTCCACTTT. It yields the protein CASSEGLAGIQPLHF.

The genes are TRBV18 and TRBJ2-6; D perhaps matches TRBD1 (5 bases). Germline values: CDR1 KGHSH, CDR2 LQKENI. The CDR3 runs 17 residues. Trimming removed 3 bases from V and 2 bases from J, with 14 bases in between. CDR3 DNA: TGTGCCAGCTCACCCTCCCCAGGGCGGCCTGGGGCCAACGTCCTGACTTTC. This gives the protein CASSPSPGRPGANVLTF.

V is TRBV6-5 and J is TRBJ1-1; D is perhaps TRBD1 (5 bases). The V and J ends lost 6 bases and 4 bases respectively, with 18 bases between them. Germline-derived CDR1 and CDR2 are MNHEY and SVGAGI. CDR3 length: 15 residues. The CDR3 DNA sequence: TGTGCCAGCAGGCTACTCGGGGGGGAAACCACTGAAGCTTTCTTT. Protein: CASRLLGGETTEAFF.

The chain has TRBV7-9 and TRBJ1-4, with D hard to call. Trimming took off 5 bases at V and 3 bases at J, with 13 bases between the two ends. The CDR3 has 15 residues. The V gene's germline CDR1 is SEHNR and CDR2 FQNEAQ (reference sequence). Here the CDR3 DNA reads TGTGCCAGCAGCCAGCGGGCAGACTCTAATGAAAAACTGTTTTTT. It encodes CASSQRADSNEKLFF.

V usage is TRBV2 and J usage is TRBJ1-1; D is undetermined. Germline lookup yields CDR1 SNHLY and CDR2 FYNNEI. V lost 4 bases and J 3 bases, leaving 3 bases between the germline ends. The length of the CDR3 is 11 residues. CDR3 region: CASSAYTEAFF. The CDR3 nucleotides are TGTGCCAGCAGTGCGTACACTGAAGCTTTCTTT.

The V gene is TRBV28, the J gene TRBJ1-1; D may be TRBD1 (5 bases). Germline CDR1 MDHEN, CDR2 SYDVKM. V lost 2 bases to trimming and J lost 6 bases, with 16 bases between them. This CDR3 is built from 15 residues. The CDR3 protein is CASSLPHPGVPEAFF. CDR3 coding DNA: TGTGCCAGCAGTTTACCACACCCGGGGGTCCCTGAAGCTTTCTTT.

The gene calls are TRBV9 and TRBJ2-1, with a weak D call TRBD2 (5 bases). Germline assignment: CDR1 SGDLS and CDR2 YYNGEE. The V end lost 0 bases, the J end lost 0 bases, and 13 bases lay between the germline ends. This CDR3 is 17 amino acids long. The CDR3 sequence is CASSVEGVISSYNEQFF. The CDR3 coding sequence is TGTGCCAGCAGCGTAGAGGGAGTTATTAGCTCCTACAATGAGCAGTTCTTC. Using reference TRBV9 and TRBJ2-1 for the parts outside the CDR3, the full variable domain is DSGVTQTPKHLITATGQRVTLRCSPRSGDLSVYWYQQSLDQGLQFLIQYYNGEERAKGNILERFSAQQFPDLHSELNLSSLELGDSALYFCASSVEGVISSYNEQFFGPGTRLTVL.

This clone was found once. The J gene is TRBJ2-2, the V gene TRBV4-1; possibly TRBD1 for D (5 bases). CDR3 length: 16 amino acids. Germline CDR1 and CDR2: MGHRA and YSYEKL. Trimming cost V 1 base and J 6 bases, with 15 bases left between them. The CDR3 coding sequence is TGCGCCAGCAGCCAAGCCAGGGTCGGTAGTGCCGGGGAGCTGTTTTTT. Protein sequence: CASSQARVGSAGELFF.

The V gene is TRBV2, the J gene TRBJ1-3; D unclear. Trimming cost V 5 bases and J 3 bases, with 14 bases left between them. Germline V lookup: CDR1 SNHLY, CDR2 FYNNEI. The CDR3 is 15 amino acids. CDR3 DNA: TGTGCCAGCAGTCTCCGAGGGCTTGTTGGAAACACCATATATTTT. Amino acid sequence: CASSLRGLVGNTIYF.

This clone has just one count. The J gene is TRBJ2-1, the V gene TRBV24-1; 7 nucleotides align to TRBD2. Germline V gene sequence: CDR1 KGHDR, CDR2 SFDVKD. The CDR3 runs to 15 residues. V shed 0 bases, J shed 2 bases, and the junction held 0 bases outside the gene matches. For the CDR3, the DNA is TGTGCCACCAGTGATTTGGGGGGGGCCTACAATGAGCAGTTCTTC. Its translation: CATSDLGGAYNEQFF.

This sequence joins TRBV5-4 and TRBJ2-1; the match to TRBD2 covers 12 bases. This CDR3 spans 18 amino acids. The germline CDR1 and CDR2 sequences are SGHNT and YYREEE (reference sequence). V lost 4 bases to trimming and J lost 0 bases; unmatched junction nucleotides: 8. The CDR3 sequence is CASSSPSGGGSSYNEQFF. DNA of the CDR3: TGTGCCAGCAGCAGCCCTAGCGGGGGGGGATCCTCCTACAATGAGCAGTTCTTC.